The T cell receptor (beta chain) under discussion was sequenced for a study of radiation and T cells in renal cell carcinoma. The sample's time point: blood 2 weeks post-SBRT. Treatment of the sample: 15 Gy SBRT to primary tumor, nephrectomy 4 weeks later. This renal cell carcinoma was of the clear cell type. Produced via immunoSEQ multiplex PCR; TCRdb's table is partial and in-frame only. The profile shows about 47,000 clones, 75% to 85% of them singletons. The ends were cut back, 4 bases at V and 6 bases at J, with 21 bases in the middle. The germline CDR1 and CDR2 sequences are SGHTA and FQGNSA. The CDR3 spans 16 residues.

This chain links TRBV7-2 with TRBJ1-1, with D possibly being TRBD1 (5 bases). This TCR was recovered from a woman in her 70s with renal cell carcinoma. Sequencing used blood, obtained from a patient whose treatment included radiotherapy and nephrectomy. The CDR3 coding sequence is TGTGCCAGCAGCTCGGGGCAGAACAGAGTACTCCCTGAAGCTTTCTTT. Translation: CASSSGQNRVLPEAFF.